This T cell receptor beta chain comes out of a study of T cells after yellow fever vaccination. Whole-study results and caveats: Primary-vaccination clones mostly resurfaced post-booster (nearly 97% CD4, around 88% CD8). Abundant clonotypes (contaminants from the bulk population) could be present in FACS-sorted repertoires. The appearance of a small share of clonotypes in both CD4 and CD8 compartments was observed.

TCR cDNA, made by 5'RACE template switching, carried an added universal primer site and UMIs. TCRdb processed the 5' RACE reads anew with MiXCR; each CDR3 protein has one entry. The data contain about 330,000 distinct CDR3 sequences, about 4% of them singletons. The V end was cut by 0 bases, the J end by 0 bases, with 10 bases between. CDR3 length equals 16 residues. The V gene's germline CDR1 is MNHNY and CDR2 SVGAGI (reference sequence). With regard to this clonotype: Its antigen is as yet unknown.

The source is a man between 18 and 29 years old who received the YFV17D yellow fever vaccine. The specimen was PBMCs, collected 5 days after the yellow fever booster vaccination. This chain connects TRBV6-6 to TRBJ2-3; no definite D call. CDR3 loop: CASSYSTSPSTDTQYF. The CDR3, as DNA: TGTGCCAGCAGTTACTCGACGTCCCCTAGCACAGATACGCAGTATTTT.